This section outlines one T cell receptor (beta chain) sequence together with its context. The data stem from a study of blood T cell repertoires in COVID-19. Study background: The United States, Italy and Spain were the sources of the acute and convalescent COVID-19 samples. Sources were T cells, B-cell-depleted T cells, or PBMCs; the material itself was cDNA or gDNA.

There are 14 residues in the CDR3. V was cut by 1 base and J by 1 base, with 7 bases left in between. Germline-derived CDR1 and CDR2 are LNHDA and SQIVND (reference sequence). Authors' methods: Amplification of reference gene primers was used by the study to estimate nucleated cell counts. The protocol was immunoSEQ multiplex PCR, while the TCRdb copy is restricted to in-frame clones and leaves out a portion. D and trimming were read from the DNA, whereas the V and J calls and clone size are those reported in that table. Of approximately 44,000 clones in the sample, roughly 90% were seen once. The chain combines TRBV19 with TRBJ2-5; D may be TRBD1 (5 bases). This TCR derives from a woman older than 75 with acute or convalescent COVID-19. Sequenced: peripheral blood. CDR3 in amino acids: CASSIGTSQETQYF. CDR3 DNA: TGTGCCAGTAGTATAGGGACATCCCAAGAGACCCAGTACTTC.